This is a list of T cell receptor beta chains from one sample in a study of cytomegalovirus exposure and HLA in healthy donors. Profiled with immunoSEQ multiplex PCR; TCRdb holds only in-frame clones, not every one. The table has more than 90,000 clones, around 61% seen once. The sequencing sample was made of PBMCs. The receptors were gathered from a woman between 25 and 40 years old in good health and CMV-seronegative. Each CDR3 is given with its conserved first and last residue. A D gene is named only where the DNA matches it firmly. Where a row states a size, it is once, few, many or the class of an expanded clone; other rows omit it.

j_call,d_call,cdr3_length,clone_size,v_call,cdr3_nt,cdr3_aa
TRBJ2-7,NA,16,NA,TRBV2,TGTGCCAGCAGTGGTGGGGTTGTAGTCGGCGGGGCCGAGCAGTACTTC,CASSGGVVVGGAEQYF
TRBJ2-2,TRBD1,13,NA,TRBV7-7,TGTGCTAGCAGCCCAGACAGGGCCGGGGAGCTGTTTTTT,CASSPDRAGELFF
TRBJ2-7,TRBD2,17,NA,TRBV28,TGTGCCAGCAGTTTAGAACTAGCGGGAGGCCAGAGGGGAGAGCAGTACTTC,CASSLELAGGQRGEQYF
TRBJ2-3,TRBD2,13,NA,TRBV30,TGTGCCTGGGCGGGACTAGCGGCAGATACGCAGTATTTT,CAWAGLAADTQYF
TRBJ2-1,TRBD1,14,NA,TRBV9,TGTGCCAGCAACCGCGAGACAGGGGACAATGAGCAGTTCTTC,CASNRETGDNEQFF
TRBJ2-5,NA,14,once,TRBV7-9,TGTGCCAGCAGCTTAGTTACCCCGGGGGAGACCCAGTACTTC,CASSLVTPGETQYF
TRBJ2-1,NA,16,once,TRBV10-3,TGTGCCATCAGTGAGCCGGGACTCAGCTCCTACAATGAGCAGTTCTTC,CAISEPGLSSYNEQFF
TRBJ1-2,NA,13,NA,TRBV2,TGTGCCAGCAGTGTCCAGGGGAACTATGGCTACACCTTC,CASSVQGNYGYTF
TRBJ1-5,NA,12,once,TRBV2,TGTGCCAGCACGGGAGGCAATCAGCCCCAGCATTTT,CASTGGNQPQHF
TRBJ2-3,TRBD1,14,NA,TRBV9,TGTGCCAGCAGCTGGACAGGGTACACAGATACGCAGTATTTT,CASSWTGYTDTQYF
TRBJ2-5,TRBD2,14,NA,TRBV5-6,TGTGCCAGCAGCTCACAGCTAGCGGGCGAGACCCAGTACTTC,CASSSQLAGETQYF
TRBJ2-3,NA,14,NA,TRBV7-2,TGTGCCAGCAGCTCGGGACTGAGCACAGATACGCAGTATTTT,CASSSGLSTDTQYF
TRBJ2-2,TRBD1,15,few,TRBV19,TGTGCCAGTAGCCGGACAGGTCGCAACACCGGGGAGCTGTTTTTT,CASSRTGRNTGELFF
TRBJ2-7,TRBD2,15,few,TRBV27,TGTGCCAGCAGTTTAGCGGGAGGGCCTGCGTACGAGCAGTACTTC,CASSLAGGPAYEQYF
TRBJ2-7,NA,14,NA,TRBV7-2,TGTGCCAGCAGGAGGGAGTTAGGGCCCTACGAGCAGTACTTC,CASRRELGPYEQYF
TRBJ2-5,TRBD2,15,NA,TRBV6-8,TGTGCCAGCAGCTACTGTCTAGCGGGAGAGGAGACCCAGTACTTC,CASSYCLAGEETQYF
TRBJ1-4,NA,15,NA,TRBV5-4,TGTGCCAGCAGCGTAACAGGTCCCACTAATGAAAAACTGTTTTTT,CASSVTGPTNEKLFF
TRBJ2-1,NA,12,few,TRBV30,TGTGCCTCCCGGGGGACTTCGAGAGAGCAGTTCTTC,CASRGTSREQFF
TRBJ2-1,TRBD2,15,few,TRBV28,TGTGCCAGCAGTTTATCGGGACTAGCTTACAATGAGCAGTTCTTC,CASSLSGLAYNEQFF
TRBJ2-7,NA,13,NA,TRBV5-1,TGCGCCAGCAGCTTGGGGCTAGAGGGCGAGCAGTACTTC,CASSLGLEGEQYF
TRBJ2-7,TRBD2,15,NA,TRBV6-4,TGTGCCAGCAGGGATTCTAGCGGGAGGGCCCGCGAGCAGTACTTC,CASRDSSGRAREQYF
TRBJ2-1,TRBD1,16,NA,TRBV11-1,TGTGCCAGCAGCAGACGGACAGGGCTTTCCTACAATGAGCAGTTCTTC,CASSRRTGLSYNEQFF
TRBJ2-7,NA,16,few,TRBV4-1,TGCGCCAGCAGCTTTAATGACCGGGACTTCCCTTACGAGCAGTACTTC,CASSFNDRDFPYEQYF
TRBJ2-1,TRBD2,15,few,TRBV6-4,TGTGCCAGCAGTACCCTAGCGGGGGAGAACAATGAGCAGTTCTTC,CASSTLAGENNEQFF
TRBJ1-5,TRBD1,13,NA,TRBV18,TGTGCCAGCTCGGAGACAGGGGCCCAGCCCCAGCATTTT,CASSETGAQPQHF
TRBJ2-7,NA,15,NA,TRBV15,TGTGCCACCAGCAGAGACCGCTGGGGAGACTACGAGCAGTACTTC,CATSRDRWGDYEQYF
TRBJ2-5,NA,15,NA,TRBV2,TGTGCCAGCAGTGCCCTTAGGGGTAAGGGAGAGACCCAGTACTTC,CASSALRGKGETQYF
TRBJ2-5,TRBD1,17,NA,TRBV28,TGTGCCAGCAGTTTAGAATGGGACAGGGGGCCGGGTGAGACCCAGTACTTC,CASSLEWDRGPGETQYF
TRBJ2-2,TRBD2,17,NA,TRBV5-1,TGCGCCAGCAGCGGCGATACAGCGGGAGCGAACACCGGGGAGCTGTTTTTT,CASSGDTAGANTGELFF
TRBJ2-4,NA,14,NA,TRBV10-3,TGTGCCATCAGTGAGACAGCAACCAAAAACATTCAGTACTTC,CAISETATKNIQYF
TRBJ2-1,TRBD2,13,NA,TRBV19,TGTGCCAGCAAACTAGCGGGATTGAGTGAGCAGTTCTTC,CASKLAGLSEQFF
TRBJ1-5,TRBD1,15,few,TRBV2,TGTGCCAGCAGTGAATCGAGGGGGCCTATACAGCCCCAGCATTTT,CASSESRGPIQPQHF
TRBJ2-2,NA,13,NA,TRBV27,TGTGCCAGCAGTTTCAGGTTAGCCGGGGAGCTGTTTTTT,CASSFRLAGELFF
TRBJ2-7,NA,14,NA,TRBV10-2,TGCGCCAGCAGTCACAGATCGAGCTCCTACGAGCAGTACTTC,CASSHRSSSYEQYF
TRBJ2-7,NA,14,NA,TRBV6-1,TGTGCCAGCAGTCCAGGGGGGCCCGCCTACGAGCAGTACTTC,CASSPGGPAYEQYF
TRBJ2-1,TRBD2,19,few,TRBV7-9,TGTGCCAGCAGAGCTGGGACTAGCGGGAGTGCAGTCGGTCTTTATGAGCAGTTCTTC,CASRAGTSGSAVGLYEQFF
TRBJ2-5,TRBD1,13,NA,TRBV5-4,TGTGCCAGCAGCTTTACAGGGGGAGAGACCCAGTACTTC,CASSFTGGETQYF
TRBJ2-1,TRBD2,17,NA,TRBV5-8,TGTGCCAGCAGCTTGGTAGGACTAGCGTCGCACAGCGATGAGCAGTTCTTC,CASSLVGLASHSDEQFF
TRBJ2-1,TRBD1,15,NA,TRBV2,TGTGCCAGCAGTAAAGACAGGGTGATGTACAATGAGCAGTTCTTC,CASSKDRVMYNEQFF
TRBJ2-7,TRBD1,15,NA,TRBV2,TGTGCCAGCCCCAAAACCGGGACAGGGGCCTACGAGCAGTACTTC,CASPKTGTGAYEQYF
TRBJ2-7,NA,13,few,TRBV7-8,TGTGCCAGCAGCTTAGCGATGCGGCCCGCCTATTACTTC,CASSLAMRPAYYF
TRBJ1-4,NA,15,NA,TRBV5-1,TGCGCCAGCAGCCGTACTGGGGAGACTCATGAAAAACTGTTTTTT,CASSRTGETHEKLFF
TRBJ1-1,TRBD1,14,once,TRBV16,TGTGCCAGCAGCCACCCGGGACAGGGAGCTGAAGCTTTCTTT,CASSHPGQGAEAFF
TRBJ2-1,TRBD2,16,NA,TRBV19,TGTGCCAGTAGTATGCTAGCGGGTCTGGGAAACAATGAGCAGTTCTTC,CASSMLAGLGNNEQFF
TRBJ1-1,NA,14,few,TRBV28,TGTGCCAGCAAACAACAGGGCTCGAACACTGAAGCTTTCTTT,CASKQQGSNTEAFF